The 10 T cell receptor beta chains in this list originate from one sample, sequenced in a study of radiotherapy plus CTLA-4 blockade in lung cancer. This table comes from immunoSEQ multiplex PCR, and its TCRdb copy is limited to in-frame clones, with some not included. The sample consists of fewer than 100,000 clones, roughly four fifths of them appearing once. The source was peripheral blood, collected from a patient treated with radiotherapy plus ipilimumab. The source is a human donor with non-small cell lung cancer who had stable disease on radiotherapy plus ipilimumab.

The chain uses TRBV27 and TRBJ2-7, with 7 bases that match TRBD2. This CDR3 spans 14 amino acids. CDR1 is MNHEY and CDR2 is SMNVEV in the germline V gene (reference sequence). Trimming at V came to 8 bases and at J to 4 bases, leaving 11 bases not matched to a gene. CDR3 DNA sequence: TGTGCCAGCGCGGGGCTAGCGGATAGTTACGAGCAGTACTTC. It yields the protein CASAGLADSYEQYF.

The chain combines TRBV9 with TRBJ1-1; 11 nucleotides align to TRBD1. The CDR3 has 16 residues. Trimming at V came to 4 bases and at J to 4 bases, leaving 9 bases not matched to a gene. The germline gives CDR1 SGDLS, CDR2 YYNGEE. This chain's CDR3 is CASSPYGTGGTTEAFF. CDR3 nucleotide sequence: TGTGCCAGCAGCCCCTACGGGACAGGGGGAACCACTGAAGCTTTCTTT.

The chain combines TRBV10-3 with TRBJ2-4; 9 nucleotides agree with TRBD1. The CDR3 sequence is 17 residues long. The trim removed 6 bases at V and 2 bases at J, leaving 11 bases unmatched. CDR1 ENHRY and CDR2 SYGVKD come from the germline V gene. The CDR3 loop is CAISDTGQGFSKNIQYF. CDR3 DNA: TGTGCCATCAGCGACACGGGACAGGGCTTTTCCAAAAACATTCAGTACTTC.

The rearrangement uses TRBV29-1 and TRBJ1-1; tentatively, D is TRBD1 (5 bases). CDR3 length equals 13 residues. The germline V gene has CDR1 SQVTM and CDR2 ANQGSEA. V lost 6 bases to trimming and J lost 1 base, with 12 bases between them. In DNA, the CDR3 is TGCAGCGTAGACAACGGACAGAACACTGAAGCTTTCTTT. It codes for CSVDNGQNTEAFF. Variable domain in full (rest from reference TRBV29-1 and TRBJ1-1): SAVISQKPSRDICQRGTSLTIQCQVDSQVTMMFWYRQQPGQSLTLIATANQGSEATYESGFVIDKFPISRPNLTFSTLTVSNMSPEDSSIYLCSVDNGQNTEAFFGQGTRLTVV.

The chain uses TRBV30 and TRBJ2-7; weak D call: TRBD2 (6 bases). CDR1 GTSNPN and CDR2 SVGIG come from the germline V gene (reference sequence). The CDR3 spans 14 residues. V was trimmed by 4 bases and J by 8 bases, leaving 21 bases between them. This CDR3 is CAWITAGIPTKQYF. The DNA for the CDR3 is TGTGCCTGGATAACGGCGGGAATCCCTACGAAGCAGTACTTC. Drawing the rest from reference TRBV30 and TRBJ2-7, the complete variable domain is SQTIHQWPATLVQPVGSPLSLECTVEGTSNPNLYWYRQAAGRGLQLLFYSVGIGQISSEVPQNLSASRPQDRQFILSSKKLLLSDSGFYLCAWITAGIPTKQYFGPGTRLTVT.

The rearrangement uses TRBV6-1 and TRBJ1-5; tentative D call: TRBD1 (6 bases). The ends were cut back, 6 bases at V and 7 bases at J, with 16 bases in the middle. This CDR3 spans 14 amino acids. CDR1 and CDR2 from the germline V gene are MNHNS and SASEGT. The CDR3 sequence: CASSQQGMGQPQHF. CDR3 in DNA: TGTGCCAGCAGCCAACAGGGAATGGGACAGCCCCAGCATTTT.

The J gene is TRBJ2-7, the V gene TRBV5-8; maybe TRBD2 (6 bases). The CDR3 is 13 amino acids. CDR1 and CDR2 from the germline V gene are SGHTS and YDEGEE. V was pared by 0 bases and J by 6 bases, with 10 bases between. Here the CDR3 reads CASSLAGRGEQYF. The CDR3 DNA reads TGTGCCAGCAGCTTGGCCGGGAGAGGCGAGCAGTACTTC.

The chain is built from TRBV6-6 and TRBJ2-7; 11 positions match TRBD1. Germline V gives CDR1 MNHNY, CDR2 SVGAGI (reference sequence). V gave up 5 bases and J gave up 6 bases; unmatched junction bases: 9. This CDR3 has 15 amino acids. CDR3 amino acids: CASSPERTGGVEQYF. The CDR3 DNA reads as TGTGCCAGCAGTCCTGAGAGGACAGGGGGCGTCGAGCAGTACTTC.

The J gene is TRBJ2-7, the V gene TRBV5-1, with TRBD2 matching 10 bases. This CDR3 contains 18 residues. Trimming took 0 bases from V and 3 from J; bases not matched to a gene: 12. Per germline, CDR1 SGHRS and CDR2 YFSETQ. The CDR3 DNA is TGCGCCAGCAGCTTGGAACCCCCGGGACTAGCGCGATACTACGAGCAGTACTTC. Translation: CASSLEPPGLARYYEQYF.

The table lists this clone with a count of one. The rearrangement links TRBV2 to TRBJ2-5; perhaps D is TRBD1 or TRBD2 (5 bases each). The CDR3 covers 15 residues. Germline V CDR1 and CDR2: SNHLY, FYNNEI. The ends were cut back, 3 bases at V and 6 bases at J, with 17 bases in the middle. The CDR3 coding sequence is TGTGCCAGCAGTGAGGGATATGGGGGTGTGAAGACCCAGTACTTC. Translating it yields CASSEGYGGVKTQYF. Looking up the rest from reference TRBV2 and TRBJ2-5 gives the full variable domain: EPEVTQTPSHQVTQMGQEVILRCVPISNHLYFYWYRQILGQKVEFLVSFYNNEISEKSEIFDDQFSVERPDGSNFTLKIRSTKLEDSAMYFCASSEGYGGVKTQYFGPGTRLLVL.